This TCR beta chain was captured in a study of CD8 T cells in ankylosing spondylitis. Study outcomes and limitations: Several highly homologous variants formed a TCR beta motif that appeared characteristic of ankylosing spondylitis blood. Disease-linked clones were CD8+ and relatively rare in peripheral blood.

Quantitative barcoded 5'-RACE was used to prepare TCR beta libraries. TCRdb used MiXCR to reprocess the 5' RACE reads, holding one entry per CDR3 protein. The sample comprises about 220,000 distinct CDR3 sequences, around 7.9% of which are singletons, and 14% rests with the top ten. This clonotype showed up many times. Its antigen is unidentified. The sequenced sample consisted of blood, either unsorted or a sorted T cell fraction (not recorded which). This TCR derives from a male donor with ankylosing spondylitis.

CDR3 sequence (DNA): TGCGCCAGCAGCCCCGGGGTAGCGGGACACTACAATGAGCAGTTCTTC. It specifies CASSPGVAGHYNEQFF. The V gene is TRBV10-1, the J gene TRBJ2-1; 8 bases fit TRBD2. Germline values: CDR1 WNHNN, CDR2 SYGVQD (reference sequence). This CDR3 contains 16 residues. Germline trimming cut 6 bases from V and 3 bases from J; bases unmatched to any gene: 10.